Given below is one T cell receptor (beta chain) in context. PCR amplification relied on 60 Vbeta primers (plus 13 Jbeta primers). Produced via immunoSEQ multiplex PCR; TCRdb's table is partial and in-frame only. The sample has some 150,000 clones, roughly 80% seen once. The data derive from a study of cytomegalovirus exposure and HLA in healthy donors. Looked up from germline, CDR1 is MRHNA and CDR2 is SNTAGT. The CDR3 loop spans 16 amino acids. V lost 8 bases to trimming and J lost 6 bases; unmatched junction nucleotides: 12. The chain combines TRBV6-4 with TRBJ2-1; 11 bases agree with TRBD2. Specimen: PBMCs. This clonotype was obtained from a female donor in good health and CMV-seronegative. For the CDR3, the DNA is TGTGCCAGCTCCTACGTCCCCGGGACTAGCGGCAATGAGCAGTTCTTC. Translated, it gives CASSYVPGTSGNEQFF.